This TCR beta chain was documented in a study of blood T cell repertoires in COVID-19. Study as a whole: COVID-19 samples, acute and convalescent, were from the United States, Italy and Spain. In each case, the material was cDNA or gDNA derived from T cells, B-cell-depleted T cells, or PBMCs.

Original methodology: Nucleated cell number was recorded as an estimate derived from reference gene primer amplification. The table came from immunoSEQ multiplex PCR; TCRdb's copy has only in-frame clones and leaves some out. The DNA gave D and trimming, while V, J and clone size come from that table. The table lists just over 80,000 clones, 81% of them singletons. The sequenced sample was peripheral blood. The receptor was isolated from a man aged 80 or over with acute or convalescent COVID-19.

The CDR3 bases are TGTGCCAGTAGTACAGATCGACAGGTCTACGAGCAGTACTTC. Translating gives CASSTDRQVYEQYF. This chain uses TRBV19 with TRBJ2-7; D might be TRBD1 (6 bases). CDR1 is LNHDA, CDR2 SQIVND, per germline (reference sequence). V lost 4 bases and J 3 bases, leaving 13 bases between the germline ends. This CDR3 has 14 residues.